The entry below gives a single T cell receptor beta chain sequence along with its context. Assay: immunoSEQ multiplex PCR; the TCRdb copy retains only in-frame clones and omits some. Of 130,000 or so clones listed, about four fifths are singletons. The V and J ends lost 0 bases and 6 bases, in that order; junction bases with no gene match: 8. In germline, CDR1 is LGHNA, CDR2 YSLEER. This CDR3 region has 16 residues. This sample was included in a study of blood T cell repertoires in COVID-19. Study details: The origin of the acute and convalescent COVID-19 samples was the United States, Italy and Spain.

J is TRBJ2-4 and V is TRBV4-3; 7 nucleotides agree with TRBD1. The sequenced sample consisted of PBMCs or T cells enriched from blood (not recorded which). This clonotype originated in a woman younger than 45 who had recovered from COVID-19. In nucleotides, the CDR3 is TGCGCCAGCAGCCAAGACCCGACAGGGAATTCAAACATTCAGTACTTC. Its translation: CASSQDPTGNSNIQYF.